Sequencing of this T cell receptor (beta chain) was carried out in a study of tumor-infiltrating lymphocytes in glioblastoma multiforme. About this clonotype: Its antigen is not identified.

This CDR3 region has 13 residues. Germline V gene data show CDR1 as SGHAT and CDR2 as FQNNGV. V lost 4 bases and J lost 8, with 14 bases in between. Study-wide results and caveats: Only one glioblastoma patient had TCR and mutation analysis.

Multiple V-beta primers and a C-beta primer amplified TCRB from RNA. TCRdb itself ran the multiplex PCR reads through MiXCR, one entry per CDR3 protein. The sample has almost 20,000 distinct CDR3 sequences; 65% to 80% are singletons. Source material: peripheral blood. The source is a male donor with glioblastoma. V is TRBV11-2 and J is TRBJ1-1, with D possibly being TRBD1 (6 bases). CDR3 sequence: CASSSRRGLEAFF. In DNA form, the CDR3 reads TGTGCCAGCAGCTCCCGACGGGGGCTGGAAGCTTTCTTT.